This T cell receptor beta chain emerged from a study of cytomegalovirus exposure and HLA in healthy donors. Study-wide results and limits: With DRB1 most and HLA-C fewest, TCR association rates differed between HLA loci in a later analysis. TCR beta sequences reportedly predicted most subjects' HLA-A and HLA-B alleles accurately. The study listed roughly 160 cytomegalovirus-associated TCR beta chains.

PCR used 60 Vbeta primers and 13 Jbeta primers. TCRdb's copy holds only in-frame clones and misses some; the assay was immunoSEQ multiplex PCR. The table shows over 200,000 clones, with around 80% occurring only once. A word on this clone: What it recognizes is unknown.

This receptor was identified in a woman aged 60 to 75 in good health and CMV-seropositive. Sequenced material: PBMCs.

CDR3 bases: TGTGCCAGCAGCGCCGACAGGCTTAGGGATGGCTACACCTTC. Protein sequence: CASSADRLRDGYTF. The rearrangement links TRBV7-3 to TRBJ1-2; a weak D match, TRBD1 (6 bases). The CDR3 spans 14 residues. The V end was cut by 5 bases, the J end by 6 bases, with 16 bases between. CDR1 SGHTA and CDR2 FQGTGA come from the germline V gene.